The clone carrying this TCR beta chain occurred many times. This entry belongs to a study of Graves' ophthalmopathy and Graves' hyperthyroidism. All donors with ophthalmopathy were recorded as having moderate-to-severe activity, CAS ≥3, NOSPECS ≥4 and a duration under 3 months. The study amplified TCR beta CDR3 regions using RNA transcripts. RT-PCR was first run with HTBI primers, then multiplex PCR in a second round. TCRdb recomputed calls from the multiplex PCR reads with MiXCR, one row per CDR3 protein. The repertoire has more than 550,000 distinct CDR3 sequences, about 41% of them found once; the top ten carry more than 2.5%. Germline CDR1 and CDR2: SGHRS and YFSETQ. Between the trimmed V and J ends, which lost 7 bases and 3 bases, there was a span of 13 bases. The length of the CDR3 is 14 residues.

Sequencing used peripheral blood. This receptor was identified in an adult man with Graves' ophthalmopathy. The V and J genes are TRBV5-1 and TRBJ2-2; D may be TRBD1 or TRBD2 (5 bases each). CDR3 residues: CASCRGGDTGELFF. CDR3 coding DNA: TGCGCCAGCTGCCGTGGGGGTGACACCGGGGAGCTGTTTTTT.